This is a list of T cell receptor beta chains from one sample in a study of shared clonotypes between healthy human individuals. Profiling relied on immunoSEQ multiplex PCR, and the TCRdb table lists in-frame clones only, not all of them. This sample has some 680,000 clones, with less than 80% found just once. The specimen was memory CD4+ T cells sorted from blood. These receptors originate from a woman aged 30 to 39 in good health. Both conserved end residues are part of each CDR3. Fields, in order: V gene, J gene, D gene, clone size, CDR3 protein, CDR3 DNA. D genes are given only for firm matches. Some rows mark clone size as missing; the rest say once, few, many or name a class of expanded clone.

>TRBV28|TRBJ1-4|TRBD1|-
CASSSAETGSNEKLFF
TGTGCCAGCAGTTCGGCTGAGACAGGGAGTAATGAAAAACTGTTTTTT
>TRBV28|TRBJ2-7|-|once
CASSLEGTPYEQYF
TGTGCCAGCAGTTTGGAGGGGACCCCCTACGAGCAGTACTTC
>TRBV27|TRBJ1-3|-|-
CASSFSDSGNTIYF
TGTGCCAGCAGTTTTTCCGACTCTGGAAACACCATATATTTT
>TRBV6-5|TRBJ1-1|TRBD1|-
CASNDRGTTEAFF
TGTGCCAGCAATGACAGGGGGACCACTGAAGCTTTCTTT
>TRBV29-1|TRBJ1-4|-|many
CSVQGFDEKLFF
TGCAGCGTACAGGGTTTTGATGAAAAACTGTTTTTT
>TRBV5-1|TRBJ2-7|TRBD2|-
CASSLGTSSAYEQYF
TGCGCCAGCAGCTTGGGGACTAGCAGCGCCTACGAGCAGTACTTC
>TRBV28|TRBJ1-5|-|medium-sized
CASSSIGTRNLNQPQHF
TGTGCCAGCAGTTCGATTGGGACCCGAAATCTCAATCAGCCCCAGCATTTT
>TRBV7-3|TRBJ2-3|-|-
CASSLNRAESTDTQYF
TGTGCCAGCAGCTTAAATCGAGCAGAAAGCACAGATACGCAGTATTTT
>TRBV6-1|TRBJ2-6|-|many
CASTQGSGANVLTF
TGTGCCAGCACCCAGGGCTCTGGGGCCAACGTCCTGACTTTC
>TRBV19|TRBJ1-5|TRBD1|-
CASSIYQGANQPQHF
TGTGCCAGTAGTATATACCAGGGGGCAAATCAGCCCCAGCATTTT
>TRBV19|TRBJ2-3|TRBD2|once
CASGLAISTDTQYF
TGTGCCTCGGGACTAGCGATTAGCACAGATACGCAGTATTTT
>TRBV25-1|TRBJ1-2|-|-
CASSELSGVDYGYTF
TGTGCCAGCAGTGAATTGTCAGGAGTTGACTATGGCTACACCTTC
>TRBV5-1|TRBJ2-7|-|-
CASSFGADSYEQYF
TGCGCCAGCAGCTTCGGCGCGGACTCCTACGAGCAGTACTTC
>TRBV7-9|TRBJ1-1|-|-
CASSFETYTEAFF
TGTGCCAGCAGCTTTGAAACGTACACTGAAGCTTTCTTT
>TRBV29-1|TRBJ2-7|-|once
CSVTGQPYEQYF
TGCAGCGTTACAGGACAACCCTACGAGCAGTACTTC
>TRBV13|TRBJ2-2|-|-
CASSPGKGYSYSGELFF
TGTGCCAGCAGCCCCGGGAAGGGCTATTCATACTCCGGGGAGCTGTTTTTT
>TRBV21-1|TRBJ2-7|-|-
CASSSQMAPYEQYF
TGTGCCAGCAGCTCCCAAATGGCGCCCTACGAGCAGTACTTC
>TRBV5-1|TRBJ2-1|TRBD1|-
CASSSLPGQGDNEQFF
TGCGCCAGCAGCTCTCTACCGGGACAGGGAGACAATGAGCAGTTCTTC
>TRBV14|TRBJ2-5|TRBD1|-
CASSLHPGQGLETQYF
TGTGCCAGCAGTCTCCATCCGGGACAGGGGCTAGAGACCCAGTACTTC
>TRBV10-1|TRBJ1-5|TRBD1|many
CASSWTGDQPQHF
TGCGCCAGCAGCTGGACAGGGGATCAGCCCCAGCATTTT
>TRBV28|TRBJ1-5|-|-
CASSPYWGSLGDQPQHF
TGTGCCAGCAGTCCCTATTGGGGGTCCCTGGGGGATCAGCCCCAGCATTTT
>TRBV28|TRBJ2-7|-|-
CASSDSGRRSVGF
TGTGCCAGCAGTGACAGCGGACGTCGCAGCGTGGGCTTC
>TRBV18|TRBJ1-5|-|-
CASSPGGGKQPQHF
TGTGCCAGCTCACCAGGGGGGGGAAAACAGCCCCAGCATTTT
>TRBV28|TRBJ2-7|-|-
CASSLYGMGEQYF
TGTGCCAGCAGTTTATATGGGATGGGGGAGCAGTACTTC
>TRBV23-1|TRBJ2-5|-|-
CASSHSPGGTQYF
TGCGCCAGCAGTCACTCACCGGGTGGGACCCAGTACTTC
>TRBV28|TRBJ2-7|-|-
CASSFRAGRYRAEQYF
TGTGCCAGCAGTTTTCGGGCAGGGCGATATCGCGCCGAGCAGTACTTC
>TRBV7-6|TRBJ2-5|-|medium-sized
CASSLTLLAQQETQYF
TGTGCCAGCAGCTTAACCTTACTAGCCCAACAAGAGACCCAGTACTTC
>TRBV7-2|TRBJ2-7|TRBD2|few
CASSLGLARYEQYF
TGTGCCAGCAGCCTGGGACTAGCGAGGTACGAGCAGTACTTC
>TRBV29-1|TRBJ1-3|TRBD1|-
CSAAGTGFSGNTIYF
TGCAGCGCTGCCGGGACAGGGTTCTCTGGAAACACCATATATTTT
>TRBV7-7|TRBJ2-7|-|few
CASSISSGPYEQYF
TGTGCCAGCAGCATTAGTTCAGGACCCTACGAGCAGTACTTC
>TRBV5-1|TRBJ2-5|-|-
CASSSTGKFEETQYF
TGCGCCAGCAGCTCCACAGGGAAATTTGAAGAGACCCAGTACTTC
>TRBV6-1|TRBJ2-3|-|-
CASSERAGGADTQYF
TGTGCCAGCAGTGAACGTGCAGGGGGGGCAGATACGCAGTATTTT
>TRBV5-4|TRBJ2-5|-|-
CASSLGGFQETQYF
TGTGCCAGCAGCTTGGGTGGGTTCCAAGAGACCCAGTACTTC
>TRBV27|TRBJ2-1|TRBD2|-
CASKRSGRNNEQFF
TGTGCCAGCAAACGAAGCGGGAGGAACAATGAGCAGTTCTTC
>TRBV19|TRBJ1-1|-|-
CASSIDRQNTEAFF
TGTGCCAGTAGTATCGACAGACAGAACACTGAAGCTTTCTTT
>TRBV5-1|TRBJ2-6|-|-
CASSLWAGANVLTF
TGCGCCAGCAGCTTATGGGCTGGGGCCAACGTCCTGACTTTC
>TRBV5-1|TRBJ2-5|TRBD1|-
CASSVGQSEETQYF
TGCGCCAGCAGCGTGGGACAGAGCGAAGAGACCCAGTACTTC
>TRBV28|TRBJ2-7|TRBD2|-
CASSPWGRGGKTSYEQYF
TGTGCCAGCAGCCCCTGGGGGAGGGGAGGAAAAACCTCCTACGAGCAGTACTTC
>TRBV9|TRBJ2-1|TRBD2|-
CASSVDRLAGVGQFF
TGTGCCAGCAGCGTAGACCGCCTAGCGGGAGTTGGGCAGTTCTTC
>TRBV6-1|TRBJ1-5|-|-
CASSPAGEGWQPQHF
TGTGCCAGCAGTCCAGCCGGGGAGGGTTGGCAGCCCCAGCATTTT
>TRBV28|TRBJ2-5|-|few
CASMALGETQYF
TGTGCCAGCATGGCCCTTGGGGAGACCCAGTACTTC
>TRBV5-1|TRBJ1-1|-|-
CASSFQLGGTTEAFF
TGCGCCAGCAGCTTTCAGCTGGGGGGGACCACTGAAGCTTTCTTT
>TRBV7-8|TRBJ2-1|TRBD2|once
CASSLLAGSSYNEQFF
TGTGCCAGCAGCTTACTAGCGGGAAGCTCCTACAATGAGCAGTTCTTC
>TRBV27|TRBJ1-2|TRBD1|-
CASSSDRVVGYTF
TGTGCCAGCAGTTCGGACAGGGTCGTTGGCTACACCTTC
>TRBV7-9|TRBJ1-4|-|-
CASSPQGLSEKLFF
TGTGCCAGCAGCCCCCAGGGGTTATCTGAAAAACTGTTTTTT
>TRBV2|TRBJ1-3|-|-
CASSVAMGLVGNTIYF
TGTGCCAGCAGTGTAGCTATGGGGCTAGTTGGAAACACCATATATTTT